The 21 T cell receptor beta chains given below trace back to one sample, sequenced in a study of preoperative IRX-2 immunotherapy in early breast cancer. The treatment here: preoperative locoregional IRX-2 cytokine immunotherapy. The data were produced by immunoSEQ multiplex PCR, yet TCRdb's version contains in-frame clones alone and is incomplete. The table includes approximately 98,000 clones, 75% to 90% detected once. The sample here was tumor tissue, taken after IRX-2 immunotherapy. These receptor sequences come from a human donor with breast cancer.

With respect to this clone: The junction and the germline gene differ at one end; a read error may be behind it. V is TRBV5-1 and J is TRBJ1-4; 11 nucleotides match TRBD1. The CDR3 covers 15 residues. Germline CDR1 is SGHRS and CDR2 is YFSETQ. DNA of the CDR3: TGCGCCAGCCGCTTCGGGACAGGGGGACAGGAAAAACTGTTTTTT. This translates into CASRFGTGGQEKLFF. The full variable domain, rest sourced from reference TRBV5-1 and TRBJ1-4, is KAGVTQTPRYLIKTRGQQVTLSCSPISGHRSVSWYQQTPGQGLQFLFEYFSETQRNKGNFPGRFSGRQFSNSRSEMNVSTLELGDSALYLCASRFGTGGQEKLFFGSGTQLSVL.

The CDR3 here is CATSRGQGSNYGYTF. Here the CDR3 DNA reads TGTGCCACCAGCAGAGGGCAGGGCTCCAACTATGGCTACACCTTC. The V gene is TRBV15, the J gene TRBJ1-2; D possibly corresponds to TRBD1 (5 bases). Per germline, CDR1 LNHNV and CDR2 YYDKDF (reference sequence). The CDR3 sequence is 15 residues long. The germline V and J ends were trimmed by 1 base and 2 bases, with 11 bases remaining between them.

The genes are TRBV19 and TRBJ2-3; 8 positions match TRBD2. The CDR3 is 16 amino acids. Trimming removed 1 base from V and 2 bases from J; junction bases left unmatched: 5. Germline lookup yields CDR1 LNHDA and CDR2 SQIVND (reference sequence). The CDR3 spells CASSIVTAGVTDTQYF. The DNA for the CDR3 is TGTGCCAGTAGTATAGTTACAGCGGGGGTCACAGATACGCAGTATTTT.

The CDR3 DNA follows: TGTGCCAGCTCACCTTGGGCAGGGCACGATCAGCCCCAGCATTTT. Its translation is CASSPWAGHDQPQHF. The chain employs TRBV18 and TRBJ1-5, with D perhaps matching TRBD1 (5 bases). V gave up 3 bases and J gave up 5 bases, with 14 bases separating them. The CDR3 runs 15 residues. Germline V gene data show CDR1 as KGHSH and CDR2 as LQKENI.

The CDR3 bases are TGTGCCAGCAAGGGACAGGCTTACACCGGGGAGCTGTTTTTT. It is translated as CASKGQAYTGELFF. V gene TRBV19 combines with J gene TRBJ2-2, with TRBD1 matching over 8 bases. Per germline, CDR1 LNHDA and CDR2 SQIVND (reference sequence). Unmatched junction bases numbered 6, after V lost 9 bases and J lost 3 bases. There are 14 residues in the CDR3. Variable domain in full (rest from reference TRBV19 and TRBJ2-2): DGGITQSPKYLFRKEGQNVTLSCEQNLNHDAMYWYRQDPGQGLRLIYYSQIVNDFQKGDIAEGYSVSREKKESFPLTVTSAQKNPTAFYLCASKGQAYTGELFFGEGSRLTVL.

The V call is TRBV11-3, the J call TRBJ2-3; 9 bases agree with TRBD1. The CDR3 length is 14 residues. Trimming removed 6 bases from V and 11 bases from J; junction bases left unmatched: 12. CDR1 is SGHNT, CDR2 YENEEA, per germline. CDR3 loop: CASRRIRTGVRQYF. DNA of the CDR3: TGTGCCAGCAGACGGATTCGGACAGGGGTTCGGCAGTATTTT.

This clone has only a few counts. This chain joins TRBV30 and TRBJ1-5; 9 bases fit TRBD1. CDR1 and CDR2 (germline): GTSNPN, SVGIG (reference sequence). CDR3 length equals 16 residues. The ends lost 0 bases at V and 4 bases at J; junction bases unmatched: 7. CDR3 in DNA: TGTGCCTGGAGTGTGGGGGGACAGGGCTCGAATCAGCCCCAGCATTTT. Its translation is CAWSVGGQGSNQPQHF.

This clone was recorded a few times. The chain combines TRBV7-1 with TRBJ1-2; possible D gene TRBD1, 6 bases. TRBV7-1 is given ORF status, its function remaining uncertain. This CDR3 spans 14 amino acids. V lost 5 bases to trimming and J lost 2 bases, with 12 bases between them. This CDR3 reads CASSLAGTNYGYTF. In DNA form, the CDR3 reads TGTGCCAGCAGCCTTGCCGGGACAAACTATGGCTACACCTTC.

This rearrangement joins TRBV6-8 to TRBJ2-3; tentative D call: TRBD1 (5 bases). This CDR3 region has 12 residues. Trimming cost V 3 bases and J 9 bases, with 10 bases left between them. Germline V lookup: CDR1 MNHGY, CDR2 SAAAGT. CDR3 in amino acids: CASSYQGRTQYF. The CDR3 DNA reads TGTGCCAGCAGTTATCAGGGCAGGACGCAGTATTTT.

This clone was seen just once. This chain links TRBV18 with TRBJ2-2; the D gene could be TRBD1 or TRBD2 (5 bases each). The V gene's germline CDR1 is KGHSH and CDR2 LQKENI. The V and J ends lost 10 bases and 0 bases respectively, with 12 bases between them. There are 14 residues in the CDR3. The CDR3 DNA follows: TGTGCCACCACCGGGGCAGCGAACACCGGGGAGCTGTTTTTT. This gives the protein CATTGAANTGELFF. The full variable domain, completed using reference TRBV18 and TRBJ2-2, is NAGVMQNPRHLVRRRGQEARLRCSPMKGHSHVYWYRQLPEEGLKFMVYLQKENIIDESGMPKERFSAEFPKEGPSILRIQQVVRGDSAAYFCATTGAANTGELFFGEGSRLTVL.

The chain recombines TRBV28 with TRBJ1-5; D gene uncertain. V was clipped by 6 bases and J by 9 bases, with 15 bases between them. Germline CDR1 reads MDHEN; CDR2 reads SYDVKM. CDR3 length equals 13 residues. The CDR3 region is CASSPMAFWPQHF. CDR3 nucleotide sequence: TGTGCCAGCAGCCCTATGGCGTTTTGGCCCCAGCATTTT.

CDR3 sequence: CASSIVGGTSGANVLTF. The CDR3 nucleotides are TGTGCCAGTAGTATAGTCGGGGGGACCTCTGGGGCCAACGTCCTGACTTTC. The chain carries TRBV19 and TRBJ2-6; 7 nucleotides align to TRBD2. Germline loops: CDR1 LNHDA, CDR2 SQIVND (reference sequence). The CDR3 contains 17 residues. Trimming took 1 base from V and 0 from J; bases not matched to a gene: 3.

The chain joins TRBV19 to TRBJ2-1; the match to TRBD2 covers 8 bases. Germline trimming cut 1 base from V and 6 bases from J; bases unmatched to any gene: 5. The CDR3 totals 15 residues. Germline CDR1 is LNHDA and CDR2 is SQIVND (reference sequence). The CDR3 region is CASSIVGLAGNEQFF. The DNA for the CDR3 is TGTGCCAGTAGTATAGTGGGTCTAGCGGGCAATGAGCAGTTCTTC.

The V call is TRBV30, the J call TRBJ1-1; possible D gene TRBD1, 5 bases. Germline loops: CDR1 GTSNPN, CDR2 SVGIG (reference sequence). V was cut by 4 bases and J by 10 bases, with 19 bases left in between. This CDR3 spans 13 amino acids. This chain's CDR3 is CAWTIVGGYRAFF. CDR3 DNA sequence: TGTGCCTGGACTATCGTTGGGGGGTATCGAGCTTTCTTT.

The V call is TRBV29-1, the J call TRBJ1-1, with 10 bases lining up with TRBD1. The V gene's germline CDR1 is SQVTM and CDR2 ANQGSEA. J lost 6 bases, V lost 6 bases, and 10 bases had no gene match. The CDR3 contains 14 residues. CDR3 sequence reads: CSVQPGQGSPEAFF. The CDR3 coding sequence is TGCAGCGTGCAACCGGGACAGGGGTCCCCTGAAGCTTTCTTT.

This chain uses TRBV30 with TRBJ1-3; 11 bases match TRBD1. The V segment lost 2 bases and the J segment 2 bases; nucleotides outside the gene matches: 2. This CDR3 has 15 amino acids. CDR1 is GTSNPN and CDR2 is SVGIG in the germline V gene (reference sequence). CDR3 sequence reads: CAWSRGQGAGNTIYF. The CDR3 DNA reads TGTGCCTGGAGTAGGGGACAGGGGGCTGGAAACACCATATATTTT.

The rearrangement links TRBV5-1 to TRBJ1-4; TRBD1 matches 7 bases. Germline-derived CDR1 and CDR2 are SGHRS and YFSETQ. CDR3 length: 15 residues. After removal of 3 bases from V and 2 bases from J, the junction contained 4 bases not matched to a gene. The CDR3 DNA sequence: TGCGCCAGCAGCTCAGGGGGTACGACTAATGAAAAACTGTTTTTT. This codes for CASSSGGTTNEKLFF.

In its sample, this clone was seen once. This chain links TRBV11-3 with TRBJ2-1, with D possibly matching TRBD2 (6 bases). Per the germline V gene, CDR1 is SGHNT and CDR2 is YENEEA. The CDR3 is 16 amino acids. The V and J ends lost 4 bases and 4 bases respectively, with 17 bases between them. The CDR3 protein is CASSSLLAGYYNEQFF. The CDR3, as DNA: TGTGCCAGCAGCTCCCTACTCGCGGGGTATTACAATGAGCAGTTCTTC. The full variable domain, with the rest looked up from reference TRBV11-3 and TRBJ2-1, is EAGVVQSPRYKIIEKKQPVAFWCNPISGHNTLYWYLQNLGQGPELLIRYENEEAVDDSQLPKDRFSAERLKGVDSTLKIQPAELGDSAVYLCASSSLLAGYYNEQFFGPGTRLTVL.

The chain carries TRBV6-8 and TRBJ1-3, with D possibly TRBD1 on 5 matching bases. Germline CDR1 MNHGY, CDR2 SAAAGT. V lost 10 bases and J 0 bases, leaving 10 bases between the germline ends. CDR3 size: 13 residues. The CDR3 region has the DNA TGTGCCATCAGCCAGGGCTCTGGAAACACCATATATTTT. It translates to CAISQGSGNTIYF.

V is TRBV28 and J is TRBJ1-2; D not certain. CDR1 MDHEN and CDR2 SYDVKM come from the germline V gene. The CDR3 totals 14 residues. V was cut by 5 bases and J by 4 bases, with 14 bases left in between. Here the CDR3 reads CASSPPGAAYGYTF. CDR3 DNA sequence: TGTGCCAGCAGTCCCCCCGGTGCGGCCTATGGCTACACCTTC.

The chain has TRBV6-8 and TRBJ2-1, with TRBD1 identical over 11 bases. The CDR3 loop spans 17 amino acids. J lost 6 bases, V lost 5 bases, and 12 bases had no gene match. Germline CDR1 reads MNHGY; CDR2 reads SAAAGT. The CDR3 region has the DNA TGTGCCAGCAGTATAAGGGACCCCGGGACAGGGGGCAATGAGCAGTTCTTC. Protein product: CASSIRDPGTGGNEQFF.